This entry describes one T cell receptor (beta chain). Its target is unknown. Measured with immunoSEQ multiplex PCR; TCRdb has only the in-frame clones, and not every one. The sample includes around 200,000 clones, about 93% seen only once; the top ten take about 1%. The sample belongs to a study of T cell responses to AZD1222 COVID-19 vaccine. Study-level points and caveats: Nearly half of spike-specific TCRs reportedly target variant regions that are unmutated in the B.1.351 and B.1.1.7 variants.

This CDR3 has 15 residues. Germline trimming cut 0 bases from V and 6 bases from J; bases unmatched to any gene: 8. The V gene's germline CDR1 is GTSNPN and CDR2 SVGIG (reference sequence). This TCR was recovered from an adult who received the MenACWY meningococcal vaccine as a control. This chain connects TRBV30 to TRBJ2-7, with 10 bases that match TRBD1. The source was peripheral blood, collected 28 days after the second dose of the MenACWY control vaccine. CDR3: CAWSVSPGQGLEQYF. The CDR3 DNA follows: TGTGCCTGGAGTGTCTCGCCGGGACAGGGGCTCGAGCAGTACTTC.